This T cell receptor (beta chain) derives from a study of cytomegalovirus exposure and HLA in healthy donors (dated by TCRdb to 2016 to 2017). For the study in its entirety: An earlier analysis of approximately 640 of the donors reported 250 to 300 Gb of sequence data and some 100 million unique TCR beta sequences from about 200 million T cells. Approximately 330 gigabases of sequencing data and around 80 million unique TCR sequences made up an early release that covered 500 to 700 HLA-typed donors. Among the roughly 410 genotyped donors, around 81% belonged to the genetic ancestry cluster associated with self-reported Caucasian donors. The aim of the study was to test whether cataloging public T cell receptors could identify signatures of past pathogen exposure. The study profiled the T cell repertoires of 500 to 800 subjects by immunosequencing and related them to cytomegalovirus serostatus. A separate validation cohort of over a hundred different subjects was used in addition to the approximately 640-subject first cohort. To predict cytomegalovirus infection status, the study combined high-throughput TCR immunosequencing, statistical association of individual TCRs with disease status, and machine learning. In a later analysis, previously published TCR beta repertoires from about 640 donors were re-analyzed and high-resolution HLA genotyping was added so that TCR occurrence patterns could be studied. Rather than using new phenotypic data, the later analysis identified candidate immune exposures from TCR beta sequences and from how often those sequences occurred across donors. In an earlier analysis of 550 to 700 of the donors, high-throughput TCR beta sequencing was used to judge whether each TCR beta V gene segment behaved as functional or pseudogenic. Donor age, sex, ethnicity and CMV serostatus were collected together with the repertoire data. Genome-wide SNP genotypes for about 55% of the roughly 670 donors were used in a later genetic analysis, which treated that subset as a discovery cohort. Every repertoire in the discovery cohort had been generated on one and the same sequencing platform. Class I and class II HLA loci were covered by the typing at four-digit resolution. The number of typed donors differed by locus: 629-630 for A, B, C, DRB1 and DQB1; approximately 530 for DQA1; roughly 600 for DPA1; and about 470 for DPB1. Four or five DR-DQ haplotypes were handled as single units for association and clustering, since linkage in the cohort was strong. On average, around 240,000 unique TCR beta nucleotide sequences were sequenced per donor among 398 genotyped donors of the cohort, with 15% to 20% of those sequences being non-productive.

As to this clone: The target of this receptor is not known. No base-level quality is on record; no much larger clone is a single base apart.

The cysteine opens and the phenylalanine closes a CDR3 of 11 amino acids. The DNA shown is the 33-base CDR3, in frame from base 1. The germline V gene encodes CDR1 MNHNY and CDR2 SVGAGI (reference sequence). V is reduced by 7 bases and J by 7 bases, leaving a spacing of 11 bases between them. The library was built by means of the immunoSEQ multiplex PCR assay. For the multiplex PCR, a mixture combining 60 forward primers for TCR Vbeta segments and 13 reverse primers for TCR Jbeta segments was used. A multiplex PCR assay on genomic DNA amplified the CDR3 region of rearranged TCR beta genes. Amplified TCR beta libraries were sequenced as 87-base-pair reads on the Illumina HiSeq System. The study's own analysis went as follows. A later analysis tallied around 87 million unique TCR beta chains across the 700 or so repertoires, and approximately 9.9 million of those chains were shared by two or more donors. To remove PCR and sequencing errors, raw reads were error-corrected and collapsed into unique sequences using a nearest-neighbor algorithm that merged closely related sequences. Alignment of CDR3 sequences to IMGT reference sequences was used to assign V, D and J gene segments. For a sequence to be retained, a match of at least six nucleotides was required to both a V gene segment and a J gene segment. Rearrangements were classified as productive when the CDR3 lacked stop codons and remained in frame with V and J, and all other rearrangements were classified as non-productive. Following IMGT convention, CDR3 was defined as the stretch from the second conserved V-encoded cysteine up to the conserved J-encoded phenylalanine. In an earlier analysis of approximately 500 of the donors, sequences lacking an unambiguous match to a single V gene segment were excluded. An earlier analysis of several hundred of the donors called V segments functional above 56.7% productive rearrangements and segregating when the between-donor standard deviation exceeded 5%. A statistical classification framework was built to diagnose cytomegalovirus status from the catalog of TCR beta chain sequences. A later analysis assigned V and J genes by comparing TCR nucleotide sequences with IMGT/GENE-DB human TR gene sequences. The TCRdist pipeline was used in a later analysis to assign CDR3 sequences and most-parsimonious VDJ recombination scenarios. In a later analysis, every TCR beta chain was defined by the combination of its CDR3 amino acid sequence and its V-gene family, and reads without a unique V-gene family were dropped. As a way to deal with suspected cross-contamination and a sequencing artifact, a later analysis dropped more than 500 nucleotide sequences that were highly shared and had low generation probability. For each public chain, a later analysis derived a clonal expansion index from normalized ranks of inferred template counts within each repertoire. Generation probabilities in a later analysis came from a VDJ recombination model fitted to out-of-frame rearrangements, and those results were checked against IGoR. Hypergeometric tests were used in a later analysis to score TCR-TCR, TCR-HLA and TCR-CMV co-occurrence, with a repertoire-size bias correction applied to the TCR pairs. To estimate false discovery rates, a later analysis permuted the HLA or CMV assignments 20 times. In a later analysis, co-occurring TCRs were grouped using DBSCAN, with TCRdist sequence similarity added in when clustering inside HLA-allele-positive subsets. Repertoires with fewer than 30,000 or more than 120,000 public chains, plus five repertoires with anomalous nucleotide sharing, were excluded from co-occurrence clustering. TCRdb retrieved this table from immuneACCESS and kept in-frame rearrangements only. Not all clones are present; in checked studies, unresolved V genes account for under half, and no reason is known for the remainder. The V and J calls and clone size were taken over from that table, and D and trimming were inferred from the DNA. Across this sample there are about 140,000 clones, with approximately 79% seen only once. 1.2% of the sample comes from the top ten.

The paper's findings and limits, for the study overall: In an earlier analysis of some 500 of the donors, most TCR beta V segments were observed in productive rearrangements about 87% or about 30% of the time, broadly matching IMGT annotations. This cohort had only TCR beta chains sequenced, and the lack of alpha or paired-chain data limited which features could be detected. In a later genetic analysis, a missense DCLRE1C variant was associated with V-gene and J-gene trimming of TCR beta chains, and the association was replicated in an independent cohort. In a later analysis, HLA-associated TCR beta chains were found to be more clonally expanded and to have lower generation probabilities than equally common non-associated chains. A group of highly shared sequence variants was considered likely to be a technical artifact of the sequencing pipeline. In the study, about 150 TCR beta chains were listed as associated with cytomegalovirus. The 87-base-pair reads could not distinguish some IMGT-functional V segments, including TRBV6-2 and TRBV6-3, so those segments were excluded. Three of the identified cytomegalovirus-associated TCR beta chains were confirmed in vitro to be specific for cytomegalovirus antigens. Across donors, most TCR sequences were observed very rarely, whereas some public TCRs were present in many individuals. When HLA alleles, especially DR and DQ, strongly co-occurred, TCR associations were difficult to assign to individual alleles. The classifier was reported to diagnose cytomegalovirus status with high specificity and sensitivity in both the original and validation cohorts. A further reported finding was that TCR beta sequences accurately predicted the HLA-A and HLA-B alleles for most subjects in the first cohort. The only immune exposure information available for the cohort was CMV serostatus. Sequencing depth was assumed to be roughly uniform across donors in the presence/absence analyses, though that assumption may not hold. A later analysis associated about 16,000 TCR beta sequences with specific HLA alleles at a false discovery rate of 0.05. In a later analysis, most CMV-associated TCR beta chains were found to appear HLA-restricted, with HLA associations seemingly driven largely by CMV exposure. A later analysis reported that several top co-occurrence clusters appeared linked to parvovirus B19, influenza, CMV and Epstein-Barr virus. The authors suggested that the approach could potentially be extended to other disease states and immunological phenotypes. A later genetic analysis reported fewer N-insertions in productive TCRs among donors in an Asian-associated ancestry cluster than the roughly 700-donor mean. Because some donors lacked HLA typing at each locus, the association tests relied only on the typed subset. A later analysis found that TCR association rates varied across HLA loci, with DRB1 alleles showing the most associated TCRs and HLA-C alleles the fewest. Correlated functional status among segregating V segments might reflect linkage disequilibrium, but an unknown experimental factor could not be ruled out. Because counts were too low, fewer than 20 rarely observed V segments, including chromosome 9 orphons, were excluded from the earlier analysis of some 540 of the donors.

The cohort was made up of 500 to 850 healthy bone marrow donors. Cohort members were all nominally healthy when sampled, although unrecorded immune exposures were likely present. The donor was CMV seronegative and belonged to the group of 352 seronegative cohort members. A peripheral blood sample was provided by each donor, and peripheral blood mononuclear cells were used for TCR beta sequencing. Genomic DNA was extracted from the blood cell samples with the Qiagen DNeasy Blood Extraction Kit. The V gene is TRBV6-6 and the J gene is TRBJ2-7; no D gene can be assigned with confidence. The sequence came from a female donor in good health and CMV-seronegative. Sequencing was done on a sample of PBMCs. The sequence in DNA is TGTGCCAGCACCCCAGGCGTTGAGCAGTACTTC. Its protein reads: CASTPGVEQYF.